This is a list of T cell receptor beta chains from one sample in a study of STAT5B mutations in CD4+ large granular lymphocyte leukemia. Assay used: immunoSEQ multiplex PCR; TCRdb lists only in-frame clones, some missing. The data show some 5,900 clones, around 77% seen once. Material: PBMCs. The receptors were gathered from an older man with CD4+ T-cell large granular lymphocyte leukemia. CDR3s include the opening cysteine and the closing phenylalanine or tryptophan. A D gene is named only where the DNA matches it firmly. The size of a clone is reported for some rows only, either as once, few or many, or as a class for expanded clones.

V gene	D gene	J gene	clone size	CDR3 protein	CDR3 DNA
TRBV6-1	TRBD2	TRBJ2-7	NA	CASRGETSGREQYF	TGTGCCAGCAGGGGGGAGACTAGCGGGCGCGAGCAGTACTTC
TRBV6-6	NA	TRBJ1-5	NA	CASSYGEDSNQPQHF	TGTGCCAGCAGTTACGGAGAAGATAGCAATCAGCCCCAGCATTTT
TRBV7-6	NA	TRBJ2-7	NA	CASSPGPNYEQYF	TGTGCCAGCAGCCCCGGACCAAACTACGAGCAGTACTTC
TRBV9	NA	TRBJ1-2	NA	CASSANKPGPGGYTF	TGTGCCAGCAGTGCAAATAAACCAGGGCCTGGAGGCTACACCTTC
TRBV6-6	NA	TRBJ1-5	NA	CASTSRGDQPQHF	TGTGCCAGCACCAGTAGGGGGGATCAGCCCCAGCATTTT
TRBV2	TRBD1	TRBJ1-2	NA	CASRKGQTNYGYTF	TGTGCCAGCAGGAAGGGACAGACAAACTATGGCTACACCTTC
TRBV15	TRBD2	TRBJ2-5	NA	CATSRDNARGFGETQYF	TGTGCCACCAGCAGAGATAATGCGCGGGGGTTCGGGGAGACCCAGTACTTC
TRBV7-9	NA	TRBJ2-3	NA	CASILLGTSTDTQYF	TGTGCCAGCATTCTGTTGGGGACTAGCACAGATACGCAGTATTTT
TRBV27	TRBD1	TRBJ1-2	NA	CASGQGIYGYTF	TGTGCCAGCGGACAGGGAATCTATGGCTACACCTTC
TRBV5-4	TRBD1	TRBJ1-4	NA	CASSPPGGNEKLFF	TGTGCCAGCAGCCCCCCAGGGGGGAATGAAAAACTGTTTTTT
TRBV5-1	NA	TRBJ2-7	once	CASSLGQISSYEQYF	TGCGCCAGCAGCTTGGGACAGATATCCTCCTACGAGCAGTACTTC
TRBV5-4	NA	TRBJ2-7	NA	CASSIISGGPYEQYF	TGTGCCAGCAGCATAATCTCCGGGGGACCCTACGAGCAGTACTTC
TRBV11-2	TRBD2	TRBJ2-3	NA	CASSLGSGRATDTQYF	TGTGCCAGCAGCTTAGGGAGCGGGAGAGCCACAGATACGCAGTATTTT
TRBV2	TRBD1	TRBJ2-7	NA	CASTTTKGQQPIGQYF	TGTGCCAGCACCACTACTAAGGGACAGCAGCCTATAGGGCAGTACTTC
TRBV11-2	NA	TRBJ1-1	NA	CASSPRWATEAFF	TGTGCCAGCAGCCCTAGGTGGGCGACTGAAGCTTTCTTT
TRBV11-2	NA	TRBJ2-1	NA	CASSFHPGARAYNEQFF	TGTGCCAGCAGCTTCCACCCAGGAGCGAGGGCTTACAATGAGCAGTTCTTC
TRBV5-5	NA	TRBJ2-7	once	CASSLAGRAYEQYF	TGTGCCAGCAGCTTAGCTGGACGGGCCTACGAGCAGTACTTC
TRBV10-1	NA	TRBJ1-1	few	CASSENRDTEAFF	TGCGCCAGCAGTGAGAACAGGGACACTGAAGCTTTCTTT
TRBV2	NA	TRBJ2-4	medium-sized	CASSLTGRRENIQYF	TGTGCCAGCAGTTTGACCGGACGGAGGGAGAACATTCAGTACTTC
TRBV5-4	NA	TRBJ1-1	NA	CASSIGRLAFF	TGTGCCAGCAGCATAGGGAGGTTAGCTTTCTTT
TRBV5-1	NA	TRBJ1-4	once	CASSFLTGEKLFF	TGCGCCAGCAGCTTTCTCACAGGGGAAAAACTGTTTTTT